The next 26 T cell receptor beta chains were all read from a single sample in a study of PD-L1 blockade in urothelial cancer (dated by TCRdb to 2016 to 2017). The library was produced with the immunoSEQ multiplex PCR assay. Entries here come from immuneACCESS through TCRdb and include only in-frame sequences with V and J called. Some clones fail to appear in such tables; in the studies checked, an unresolved V gene covers under half of the shortfall, and the cause of the remainder is unknown. The sample data list about 37,000 clones, and 82% of these were observed just once. 18% of the sample belongs to the ten largest clones. The sample in question was PBMCs, obtained around atezolizumab (anti-PD-L1) treatment. The receptors come from a man in his fifties or sixties with urothelial cancer.

The chain links TRBV2 to TRBJ2-7, with D possibly matching TRBD2 (5 bases). Germline loops: CDR1 SNHLY, CDR2 FYNNEI. The CDR3 consists of 15 residues. The V gene lost 8 bases and the J gene lost 0 bases, with 17 bases spanning the gap. The CDR3 sequence: CASRIEGQSSYEQYF. The CDR3 DNA is TGTGCCAGCCGAATCGAGGGCCAGAGCTCCTACGAGCAGTACTTC.

The chain recombines TRBV5-6 with TRBJ2-5; 11 nucleotides align to TRBD1. Germline CDR1 is SGHDT and CDR2 is YYEEEE. V shed 2 bases, J shed 5 bases, and the junction held 8 bases outside the gene matches. CDR3 size: 16 residues. The CDR3, as DNA: TGTGCCAGCAGCTTTCGACGGGACAGGGGGTACGAGACCCAGTACTTC. Translation gives CASSFRRDRGYETQYF.

V and J are TRBV5-1 and TRBJ2-7; TRBD1 is a possible D gene (5 bases). This CDR3 is built from 12 residues. Trimming removed 5 bases from V and 5 bases from J, with 11 bases in between. From germline, CDR1 is SGHRS and CDR2 YFSETQ. CDR3 in amino acids: CASRQTADEQYF. CDR3 sequence (DNA): TGCGCCAGCAGACAGACAGCAGACGAGCAGTACTTC.

The chain is built from TRBV5-1 and TRBJ2-7; D possibly corresponds to TRBD1 (5 bases). CDR3 length: 13 amino acids. V lost 0 bases and J 5 bases, leaving 9 bases between the germline ends. Germline CDR1 and CDR2: SGHRS and YFSETQ. CDR3 nucleotides: TGCGCCAGCAGCTTGGAGGGGATACACGAGCAGTACTTC. Its translation: CASSLEGIHEQYF.

This CDR3 reads CASSFSGTGSSGANVLTF. CDR3 nucleotide sequence: TGTGCCAGCAGCTTCTCCGGGACTGGGTCCTCTGGGGCCAACGTCCTGACTTTC. This chain links TRBV7-9 with TRBJ2-6, with a possible D match to TRBD2 (6 bases). V was trimmed by 3 bases and J by 0 bases, leaving 15 bases between them. This CDR3 comprises 18 residues. Germline loops: CDR1 SEHNR, CDR2 FQNEAQ (reference sequence).

This sequence joins TRBV6-1 and TRBJ2-1; D ambiguous. CDR1 MNHNS and CDR2 SASEGT come from the germline V gene. The CDR3 has 13 amino acids. The ends were cut back, 6 bases at V and 3 bases at J, with 9 bases in the middle. CDR3 DNA: TGTGCCAGCAGGTCCCCACTCTACAATGAGCAGTTCTTC. It encodes CASRSPLYNEQFF.

The chain has TRBV27 and TRBJ1-6; D ambiguous. V was trimmed by 5 bases and J by 6 bases, leaving 5 bases between them. Germline CDR1 MNHEY, CDR2 SMNVEV (reference sequence). The CDR3 runs 12 residues. The CDR3 DNA follows: TGTGCCAGCAGTCCCAGTAATTCACCCCTCCACTTT. Its translation is CASSPSNSPLHF.

The chain recombines TRBV5-5 with TRBJ1-1; D unclear. The CDR3 consists of 15 residues. V lost 7 bases, J lost 4 bases, and 20 bases lay in between. Germline V gives CDR1 SGHKS, CDR2 YYEKEE (reference sequence). CDR3 coding DNA: TGTGCCAGCGCAACTCCTTTGGTCAAGCCCACTGAAGCTTTCTTT. It translates to CASATPLVKPTEAFF.

This chain joins TRBV27 and TRBJ1-6, with D possibly being TRBD1 (6 bases). The CDR3 totals 15 residues. With 5 bases removed from V and 5 bases from J, the gap between germline ends came to 13 bases. In germline, CDR1 is MNHEY, CDR2 SMNVEV (reference sequence). The CDR3 nucleotides are TGTGCCAGCAGTATACAGGGCCCGCATAATTCACCCCTCCACTTT. Protein sequence: CASSIQGPHNSPLHF.

The genes are TRBV7-9 and TRBJ2-2, with 7 bases aligning to TRBD2. The CDR3 extends over 13 amino acids. J gave up 2 bases and V 9 bases, and 3 bases lay outside the gene matches. The germline gives CDR1 SEHNR, CDR2 FQNEAQ (reference sequence). CDR3 sequence: CASRLANTGELFF. The CDR3 DNA is TGTGCCAGTAGACTAGCAAACACCGGGGAGCTGTTTTTT. The full variable domain, completed using reference TRBV7-9 and TRBJ2-2, is DTGVSQNPRHKITKRGQNVTFRCDPISEHNRLYWYRQTLGQGPEFLTYFQNEAQLEKSRLLSDRFSAERPKGSFSTLEIQRTEQGDSAMYLCASRLANTGELFFGEGSRLTVL.

The chain carries TRBV27 and TRBJ1-6, with a possible D match to TRBD1 (5 bases). CDR3 length: 15 amino acids. Trimming removed 6 bases at V and 7 bases at J, with 16 bases between. Looked up from germline, CDR1 is MNHEY and CDR2 is SMNVEV (reference sequence). The CDR3 DNA sequence: TGTGCCAGCAGGGGTGCAGGGCTCGGGAATTCACCCCTCCACTTT. It specifies CASRGAGLGNSPLHF.

This clone is labeled as medium-sized. The CDR3 DNA reads as TGTGCCAGTAGTAGGCAGGGATCGGAGGAGCAGTACTTC. Encoded protein: CASSRQGSEEQYF. This chain connects TRBV19 to TRBJ2-7; tentative D call: TRBD1 (5 bases). The CDR3 contains 13 residues. Germline V gene data show CDR1 as LNHDA and CDR2 as SQIVND (reference sequence). The V end lost 4 bases, the J end lost 7 bases, and 14 bases lay between the germline ends.

The rearrangement links TRBV7-9 to TRBJ2-7, with 8 bases that match TRBD1. The junction had 1 base not matched to a gene; V was cut back by 3 bases and J by 0 bases. CDR1 is SEHNR, CDR2 FQNEAQ, per germline (reference sequence). The CDR3 has 14 amino acids. This CDR3 is CASSFGQGSYEQYF. CDR3 in DNA: TGTGCCAGCAGCTTTGGACAGGGCTCCTACGAGCAGTACTTC.

This chain joins TRBV10-3 and TRBJ2-1; perhaps TRBD2 as D (6 bases). This CDR3 is 14 amino acids long. Trimming removed 8 bases from V and 8 bases from J, with 19 bases in between. The germline CDR1 and CDR2 sequences are ENHRY and SYGVKD. For the CDR3, the DNA is TGTGCCATCGGACCTAGGAAAAGGGAGGATGAGCAGTTCTTC. Encoded protein: CAIGPRKREDEQFF.

The gene calls are TRBV29-1 and TRBJ2-5; TRBD1 matches at 7 bases. The CDR3 has 13 residues. Unmatched junction bases numbered 5, after V lost 6 bases and J lost 1 base. CDR1 is SQVTM and CDR2 is ANQGSEA in the germline V gene. As DNA, the CDR3 is TGCAGCGTGAAGGACAGGTCCCAAGAGACCCAGTACTTC. Protein sequence: CSVKDRSQETQYF.

V gene TRBV25-1 combines with J gene TRBJ2-5, with TRBD2 matching over 7 bases. V lost 0 bases and J lost 4; bases outside the gene matches: 5. CDR1 and CDR2 from the germline V gene are MGHDK and SYGVNS. This CDR3 region has 15 residues. The CDR3 DNA follows: TGTGCCAGCAGTGAATACCTGGGGGGGGGAGAGACCCAGTACTTC. Protein sequence: CASSEYLGGGETQYF.

The chain uses TRBV6-5 and TRBJ2-1; D might be TRBD1 (5 bases). Trimming took off 2 bases at V and 4 bases at J, with 12 bases between the two ends. The CDR3 spans 15 residues. CDR1 is MNHEY, CDR2 SVGAGI, per germline. The CDR3 nucleotides read TGTGCCAGCAGTTACGGGGCGGAACTTTACAATGAGCAGTTCTTC. Protein sequence: CASSYGAELYNEQFF.

By frequency in the sample, this clone is medium-sized. The chain combines TRBV19 with TRBJ2-4; TRBD2 matches 15 bases. Trimming cost V 10 bases and J 8 bases; bases outside gene matches: 6. The CDR3 is 14 amino acids. Germline lookup yields CDR1 LNHDA and CDR2 SQIVND (reference sequence). CDR3 DNA: TGTGCCACCCGGACTAGCGGGGGGGCAGACATTCAGTACTTC. The encoded protein is CATRTSGGADIQYF.

The V gene is TRBV18, the J gene TRBJ1-5, with 9 bases that match TRBD1. V dropped 4 bases and J dropped 4; count of bases not matched to a gene: 8. This CDR3 has 16 residues. Germline CDR1 and CDR2: KGHSH and LQKENI. CDR3 DNA sequence: TGTGCCAGCTCACTTATCCGAGACAGGGGGAATCAGCCCCAGCATTTT. As protein: CASSLIRDRGNQPQHF.

The sample holds a few counts of this clone. The rearrangement uses TRBV30 and TRBJ1-1; 7 nucleotides line up with TRBD1. Trimming at V came to 0 bases and at J to 5 bases, leaving 6 bases not matched to a gene. Per the germline V gene, CDR1 is GTSNPN and CDR2 is SVGIG (reference sequence). The CDR3 is 14 amino acids. The CDR3 nucleotides read TGTGCCTGGAGTGTGGAGGGGGCATGGACTGAAGCTTTCTTT. It translates to CAWSVEGAWTEAFF.

This clone appeared a single time. At one boundary the junction diverges from the germline segment, which might be a read error. This sequence joins TRBV6-1 and TRBJ1-4; tentatively, D is TRBD1 (6 bases). The CDR3 loop spans 14 amino acids. Per the germline V gene, CDR1 is MNHNS and CDR2 is SASEGT. CDR3 sequence reads: CASSGGGTNEKLFF. CDR3 nucleotides: TGTGCCAGTAGTGGGGGGGGCACTAATGAAAAACTGTTTTTT.

The chain uses TRBV15 and TRBJ1-5, with 7 bases matching TRBD1. V lost 1 base and J lost 2; bases outside the gene matches: 5. CDR3 length: 16 residues. Germline lookup yields CDR1 LNHNV and CDR2 YYDKDF (reference sequence). The CDR3 coding sequence is TGTGCCACCAGCAGAGTGGAAGGGGGCGGCAATCAGCCCCAGCATTTT. Its translation is CATSRVEGGGNQPQHF.

The V gene is TRBV2, the J gene TRBJ2-5, with D tentatively TRBD2 (5 bases). This CDR3 comprises 13 residues. CDR1 and CDR2 (germline): SNHLY, FYNNEI. With 7 bases removed from V and 0 bases from J, the gap between germline ends came to 9 bases. The CDR3 sequence is CASKGGYQETQYF. CDR3 nucleotide sequence: TGTGCCAGCAAAGGCGGGTACCAAGAGACCCAGTACTTC.

This clone was detected once. V and J are TRBV2 and TRBJ1-1; a possible D gene is TRBD1 (6 bases). The V gene lost 4 bases and the J gene lost 0 bases, with 12 bases spanning the gap. CDR3 length: 15 residues. Germline lookup yields CDR1 SNHLY and CDR2 FYNNEI. CDR3 protein: CASSGDRLMNTEAFF. The CDR3 region has the DNA TGTGCCAGCAGTGGCGACAGGCTCATGAACACTGAAGCTTTCTTT. Full variable domain (outside the CDR3, taken from reference TRBV2 and TRBJ1-1): EPEVTQTPSHQVTQMGQEVILRCVPISNHLYFYWYRQILGQKVEFLVSFYNNEISEKSEIFDDQFSVERPDGSNFTLKIRSTKLEDSAMYFCASSGDRLMNTEAFFGQGTRLTVV.

This clone was picked up a small number of times. The chain links TRBV27 to TRBJ1-2; D is ambiguous. This CDR3 comprises 15 residues. Germline CDR1 MNHEY, CDR2 SMNVEV (reference sequence). The germline V and J ends were trimmed by 8 bases and 5 bases, with 21 bases remaining between them. This chain's CDR3 is CASASRTERPYGYTF. CDR3 sequence (DNA): TGTGCCAGCGCGAGTCGGACTGAGAGACCGTATGGCTACACCTTC.

V and J are TRBV5-1 and TRBJ2-3, with D possibly matching TRBD1 (5 bases). This CDR3 spans 9 amino acids. The germline V gene has CDR1 SGHRS and CDR2 YFSETQ. Trimming pared 7 bases from V and 11 bases from J, leaving 8 bases between. The CDR3 DNA is TGCGCCAGCCAGGGTAAGCAGTATTTT. The encoded protein is CASQGKQYF.